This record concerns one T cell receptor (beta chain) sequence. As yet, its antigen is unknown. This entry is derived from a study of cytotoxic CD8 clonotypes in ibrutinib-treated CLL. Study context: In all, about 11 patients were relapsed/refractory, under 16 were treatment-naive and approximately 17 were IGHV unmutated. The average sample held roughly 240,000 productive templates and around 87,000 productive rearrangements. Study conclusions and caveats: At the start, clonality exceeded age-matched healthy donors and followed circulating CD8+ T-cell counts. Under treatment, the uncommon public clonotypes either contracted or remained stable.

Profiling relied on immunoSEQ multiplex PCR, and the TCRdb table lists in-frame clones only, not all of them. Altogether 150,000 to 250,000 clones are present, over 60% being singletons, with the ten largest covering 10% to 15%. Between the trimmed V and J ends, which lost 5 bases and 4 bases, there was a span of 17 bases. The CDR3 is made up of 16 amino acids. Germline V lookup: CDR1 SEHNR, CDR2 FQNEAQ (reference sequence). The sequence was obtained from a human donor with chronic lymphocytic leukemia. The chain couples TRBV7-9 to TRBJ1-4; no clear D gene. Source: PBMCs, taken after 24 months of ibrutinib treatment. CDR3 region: CASSPLAAGSNEKLFF. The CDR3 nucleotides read TGTGCCAGCAGCCCCCTGGCTGCAGGTAGTAATGAAAAACTGTTTTTT.